The 7 T cell receptor beta chains reported below all come from one sample, sequenced in a study of blood T cell repertoires in COVID-19. Using immunoSEQ multiplex PCR, the repertoire was profiled, and TCRdb retains in-frame clones only, with some absent. The sample has some 260,000 clones, about 91% seen once. The source material was peripheral blood. The receptors originated from a man older than 75 with acute or convalescent COVID-19.

The chain has TRBV6-2 or TRBV6-3 and TRBJ2-3; D is unclear. CDR3 length: 11 amino acids. Germline values: CDR1 MNHEY, CDR2 SVGEGT. V was clipped by 4 bases and J by 6 bases, with 5 bases between them. Here the CDR3 reads CASSSYDTQYF. The CDR3 DNA reads TGTGCCAGCAGTTCCTATGATACGCAGTATTTT.

This clone was seen a handful of times. This chain links TRBV7-9 with TRBJ1-5, with a tentative D call TRBD1 (6 bases). This CDR3 comprises 16 residues. Germline CDR1 is SEHNR and CDR2 is FQNEAQ (reference sequence). V gave up 6 bases and J gave up 2 bases, with 17 bases separating them. The CDR3 DNA is TGTGCCAGCAGGTCTGGGGCAGGGGACGGCAATCAGCCCCAGCATTTT. As protein: CASRSGAGDGNQPQHF.

The chain joins TRBV7-2 to TRBJ1-1; D not resolved. The CDR3 covers 13 residues. Germline CDR1 and CDR2: SGHTA and FQGNSA. Trimming stripped 8 bases from V and 5 bases from J, with 15 bases between. The CDR3: CASGSGIWTEAFF. CDR3 sequence (DNA): TGTGCCAGCGGAAGCGGGATTTGGACTGAAGCTTTCTTT.

The genes are TRBV18 and TRBJ2-3, with TRBD2 matching 9 bases. CDR1 is KGHSH and CDR2 is LQKENI in the germline V gene. The junction had 11 bases not matched to a gene; V was cut back by 6 bases and J by 10 bases. This CDR3 is 14 amino acids long. The CDR3 DNA reads TGTGCCAGCTCCACAGAGCGGGAGGTTCGGTCGCAGTATTTT. Residues: CASSTEREVRSQYF.

This rearrangement joins TRBV7-2 to TRBJ2-3, with D tentatively TRBD2 (6 bases). Per the germline V gene, CDR1 is SGHTA and CDR2 is FQGNSA. The CDR3 contains 18 residues. V lost 0 bases to trimming and J lost 0 bases, with 16 bases between them. The CDR3 bases are TGTGCCAGCAGCTTAGCTGGGTCGGGGGTCCAAAGCACAGATACGCAGTATTTT. This translates into CASSLAGSGVQSTDTQYF.

This rearrangement joins TRBV10-3 to TRBJ1-2; no clear D. Germline CDR1 reads ENHRY; CDR2 reads SYGVKD. This CDR3 is built from 15 residues. V was trimmed by 7 bases and J by 4 bases, leaving 19 bases between them. The CDR3 spells CAITPQIGVRYGYTF. CDR3 coding DNA: TGTGCCATCACCCCTCAAATCGGGGTACGCTATGGCTACACCTTC.

The chain combines TRBV3-1 (or the pseudogene TRBV3-2) with TRBJ2-5, with 11 bases identical to TRBD2. Germline lookup yields CDR1 LGHDT and CDR2 YNNKEL (reference sequence). Unmatched junction bases numbered 7, after V lost 4 bases and J lost 0 bases. CDR3 length: 17 amino acids. CDR3 coding DNA: TGTGCCAGCAGCCTTAGTGGGACTAGCGGCTACCAAGAGACCCAGTACTTC. It translates to CASSLSGTSGYQETQYF.